This T cell receptor (beta chain) was retrieved from a study of T-cell reconstitution after alpha-beta-depleted transplantation in children (dated by TCRdb to the mid-2010s). With regard to the full study: Using TCR repertoire profiling, the study followed T-cell immune reconstitution in a quantitative way in children after TCRalphabeta/CD19-depleted allogeneic hematopoietic cell transplantation.

The protocol used for the library was PCR. The instrument was an Illumina HiSeq 2500. TCR library preparation used molecular barcoding, with unique molecular identifiers applied to normalize quantification of the TCRbeta repertoire. In-frame beta chains were kept once TCRdb had trimmed the public reads at Q25 with fastp and called clones with MiXCR. Rows are unified per CDR3 protein, each entry keeping the most common DNA and genes. The sample includes about 370,000 distinct CDR3 sequences, with 20% observed a single time. 3% to 4% of the sample goes to the ten largest clones. In the case of this clonotype: Its antigen is still unknown. No base qualities exist here, and no much larger clone lies one base off it.

The junction carries 11 bases between V and J, which are trimmed by 4 bases and 1 base respectively. The germline V gene (reference sequence) provides CDR1 LGHDT and CDR2 YNNKEL. Reading from cysteine to phenylalanine, the CDR3 counts 16 amino acids. The only DNA kept is the CDR3, 48 bases in frame from the first base. This clonotype originated in a human donor who donated a stem cell graft to a child with acute myeloid leukemia. Material: PBMCs from the stem cell graft donor, obtained from the stem cell graft. The sequence joins TRBV3-1 to TRBJ2-6, with no confident D gene call. Read as DNA, the sequence is TGTGCCAGCAGCCCGATACGCGGATCTGGGGCCAACGTCCTGACTTTC. Its coded protein is CASSPIRGSGANVLTF.